A selection of T cell receptor beta chains follows, all from one sample in a study of shared clonotypes between healthy human individuals. Assay: immunoSEQ multiplex PCR; the TCRdb copy retains only in-frame clones and omits some. The sample shows approximately 1,000,000 clones, around three quarters of them seen only once. Sequences were obtained from memory CD4+ T cells from PBMCs. These receptor sequences come from a man aged 18 to 30 in good health. Some clones in this sample may be carry-over from other donors' samples. The CDR3 runs from the conserved cysteine through the conserved F or W. Each record gives: J gene, V gene, clone size, D gene, CDR3 protein, CDR3 DNA. The D gene is left open where the match is weak. Rows give clone size only sometimes, using once, few, many, or a class for an expanded clone.

J: TRBJ1-5
V: TRBV6-6
size: NA
D: NA
CDR3: CASTRQASNQPQHF
DNA: TGTGCCAGCACCCGACAGGCTAGCAATCAGCCCCAGCATTTT

J: TRBJ2-3
V: TRBV5-1
size: NA
D: TRBD2
CDR3: CASSLALAGGGTDTQYF
DNA: TGCGCCAGCAGCTTAGCACTAGCGGGAGGTGGCACAGATACGCAGTATTTT

J: TRBJ2-1
V: TRBV2
size: few
D: NA
CDR3: CASSGRGNRNNEQFF
DNA: TGTGCCAGCAGCGGTAGGGGAAATCGAAACAATGAGCAGTTCTTC

J: TRBJ2-1
V: TRBV7-2
size: once
D: TRBD2
CDR3: CASSRTSGNYNEQFF
DNA: TGTGCCAGCAGCCGGACTAGCGGGAACTACAATGAGCAGTTCTTC

J: TRBJ2-1
V: TRBV6-6
size: NA
D: TRBD1
CDR3: CASGGTGAPNEQFF
DNA: TGTGCCAGCGGCGGGACAGGGGCCCCCAATGAGCAGTTCTTC

J: TRBJ2-1
V: TRBV2
size: NA
D: TRBD2
CDR3: CASSPGLAGSNEQFF
DNA: TGTGCCAGCAGTCCGGGACTAGCGGGTTCCAATGAGCAGTTCTTC

J: TRBJ2-7
V: TRBV5-4
size: NA
D: TRBD1
CDR3: CASSSGTASYEQYF
DNA: TGTGCCAGCAGCTCGGGGACAGCCTCCTACGAGCAGTACTTC

J: TRBJ2-1
V: TRBV5-6
size: NA
D: NA
CDR3: CASSLAPTGNNEQFF
DNA: TGTGCCAGCAGCTTGGCCCCAACAGGGAACAATGAGCAGTTCTTC

J: TRBJ2-7
V: TRBV7-9
size: NA
D: TRBD1
CDR3: CASSLTGPPSYEQYF
DNA: TGTGCCAGCAGCCTGACAGGGCCTCCCTCCTACGAGCAGTACTTC

J: TRBJ2-2
V: TRBV4-3
size: NA
D: TRBD2
CDR3: CASSQGGGAGELFF
DNA: TGCGCCAGCAGCCAAGGCGGGGGGGCCGGGGAGCTGTTTTTT

J: TRBJ2-1
V: TRBV30
size: few
D: TRBD2
CDR3: CAWSNPGLAGDEQFF
DNA: TGTGCCTGGAGTAATCCGGGACTAGCGGGAGATGAGCAGTTCTTC

J: TRBJ1-3
V: TRBV9
size: NA
D: NA
CDR3: CASSVEASSGNTIYF
DNA: TGTGCCAGCAGCGTAGAGGCGAGCTCTGGAAACACCATATATTTT

J: TRBJ2-7
V: TRBV2
size: NA
D: NA
CDR3: CASRAGAHEQYF
DNA: TGTGCCAGCAGGGCGGGGGCCCACGAGCAGTACTTC

J: TRBJ1-2
V: TRBV12-5
size: NA
D: TRBD1
CDR3: CASGLGQDGYTF
DNA: TGTGCTAGTGGTTTAGGACAGGATGGCTACACCTTC

J: TRBJ1-5
V: TRBV7-9
size: NA
D: TRBD1
CDR3: CASSWGQMNQPQHF
DNA: TGTGCCAGCAGCTGGGGACAGATGAATCAGCCCCAGCATTTT

J: TRBJ1-4
V: TRBV29-1
size: NA
D: NA
CDR3: CSVEGRGGREKLFF
DNA: TGCAGCGTTGAAGGAAGGGGCGGGAGAGAAAAACTGTTTTTT

J: TRBJ2-1
V: TRBV9
size: NA
D: TRBD2
CDR3: CASARLAGGSSYNEQFF
DNA: TGTGCCAGCGCGCGACTAGCGGGAGGGAGCTCCTACAATGAGCAGTTCTTC

J: TRBJ1-3
V: TRBV5-4
size: NA
D: TRBD1
CDR3: CASSLAGTGSGNTIYF
DNA: TGTGCCAGCAGCTTGGCCGGGACAGGCTCTGGAAACACCATATATTTT

J: TRBJ1-2
V: TRBV28
size: NA
D: NA
CDR3: CASTRGGGNYGYTF
DNA: TGTGCCAGCACACGGGGCGGGGGAAACTATGGCTACACCTTC

J: TRBJ2-7
V: TRBV28
size: NA
D: TRBD2
CDR3: CASSFYTSAYSYEQYF
DNA: TGTGCCAGCAGTTTCTACACTAGCGCCTACTCCTACGAGCAGTACTTC

J: TRBJ1-1
V: TRBV2
size: NA
D: NA
CDR3: CASSLYGLNTEAFF
DNA: TGTGCCAGCAGTCTCTATGGTTTGAACACTGAAGCTTTCTTT

J: TRBJ2-7
V: TRBV4-2
size: NA
D: TRBD2
CDR3: CASSQSGTSGRGRDEQYF
DNA: TGTGCCAGCAGCCAGTCCGGGACTAGCGGGAGAGGCCGGGACGAGCAGTACTTC

J: TRBJ2-4
V: TRBV7-3
size: NA
D: NA
CDR3: CASSLRGGGAKNIQYF
DNA: TGTGCCAGCAGCTTAAGGGGCGGAGGAGCCAAAAACATTCAGTACTTC

J: TRBJ2-1
V: TRBV11-3
size: NA
D: TRBD2
CDR3: CASSLGVAGGPVNEQFF
DNA: TGTGCCAGCAGCTTAGGGGTAGCGGGAGGGCCGGTGAATGAGCAGTTCTTC

J: TRBJ2-7
V: TRBV5-1
size: NA
D: NA
CDR3: CASSSKAYEQYF
DNA: TGCGCCAGCAGCTCCAAGGCCTACGAGCAGTACTTC

J: TRBJ1-2
V: TRBV19
size: many
D: NA
CDR3: CASSIGIGRGYTF
DNA: TGTGCCAGTAGTATTGGTATCGGGCGTGGCTACACCTTC

J: TRBJ2-1
V: TRBV7-3
size: NA
D: NA
CDR3: CASSQQGIVGEQFF
DNA: TGTGCCAGCAGCCAACAGGGTATTGTCGGGGAGCAGTTCTTC

J: TRBJ1-2
V: TRBV7-8
size: NA
D: TRBD1
CDR3: CASSLVLGGLYGYTF
DNA: TGTGCCAGCAGCTTAGTCTTAGGGGGCCTCTATGGCTACACCTTC

J: TRBJ2-7
V: TRBV9
size: NA
D: TRBD1
CDR3: CASSVDGTGYYEQYF
DNA: TGTGCCAGCAGCGTAGATGGGACAGGGTACTACGAGCAGTACTTC